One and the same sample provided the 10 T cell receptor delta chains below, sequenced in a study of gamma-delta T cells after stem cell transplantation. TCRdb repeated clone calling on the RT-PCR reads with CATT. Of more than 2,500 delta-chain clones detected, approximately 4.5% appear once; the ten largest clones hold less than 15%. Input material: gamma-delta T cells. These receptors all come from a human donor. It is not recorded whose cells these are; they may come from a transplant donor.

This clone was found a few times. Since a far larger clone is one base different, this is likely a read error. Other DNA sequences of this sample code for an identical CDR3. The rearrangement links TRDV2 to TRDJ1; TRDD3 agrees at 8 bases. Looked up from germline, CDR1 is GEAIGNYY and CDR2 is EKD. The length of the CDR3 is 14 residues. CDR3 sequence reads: CACDKLGDSDKLIF. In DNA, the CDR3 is TGTGCCTGCGACAAGCTGGGGGACTCCGATAAACTCATCTTT.

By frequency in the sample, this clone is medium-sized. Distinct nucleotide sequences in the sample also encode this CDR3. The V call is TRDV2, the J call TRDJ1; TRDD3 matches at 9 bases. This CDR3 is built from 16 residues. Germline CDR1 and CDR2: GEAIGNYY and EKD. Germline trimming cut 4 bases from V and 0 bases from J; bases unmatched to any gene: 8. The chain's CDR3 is CACDGLGDSYTDKLIF. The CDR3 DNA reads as TGTGCCTGTGATGGTCTGGGGGATTCGTACACCGATAAACTCATCTTT.

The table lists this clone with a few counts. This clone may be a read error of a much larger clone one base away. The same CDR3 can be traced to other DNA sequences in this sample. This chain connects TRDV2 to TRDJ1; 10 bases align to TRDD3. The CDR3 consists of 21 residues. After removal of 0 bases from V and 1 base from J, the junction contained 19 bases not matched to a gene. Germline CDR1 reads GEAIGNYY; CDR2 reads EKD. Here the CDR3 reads CACDTVGGDLTGGYGTDKLIF. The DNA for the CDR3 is TGTGCCTGTGACACCGTTGGGGGGGACCTTACGGGGGGATACGGCACCGATAAACTCATCTTT.

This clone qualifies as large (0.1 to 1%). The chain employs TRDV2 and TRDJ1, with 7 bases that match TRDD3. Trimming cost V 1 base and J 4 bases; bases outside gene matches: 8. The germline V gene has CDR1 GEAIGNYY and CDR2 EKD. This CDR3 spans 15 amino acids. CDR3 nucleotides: TGTGCCTGTGACACATTGGGGGAAGAGAGCGATAAACTCATCTTT. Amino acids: CACDTLGEESDKLIF.

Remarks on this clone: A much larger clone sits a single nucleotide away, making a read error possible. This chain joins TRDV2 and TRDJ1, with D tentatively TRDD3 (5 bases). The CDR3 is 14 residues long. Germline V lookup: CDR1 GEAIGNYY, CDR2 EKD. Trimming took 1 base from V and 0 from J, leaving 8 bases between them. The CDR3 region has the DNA TGTGCCTGTGACACGGTACTGGACACCGATAAACTCATCTTT. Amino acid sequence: CACDTVLDTDKLIF.

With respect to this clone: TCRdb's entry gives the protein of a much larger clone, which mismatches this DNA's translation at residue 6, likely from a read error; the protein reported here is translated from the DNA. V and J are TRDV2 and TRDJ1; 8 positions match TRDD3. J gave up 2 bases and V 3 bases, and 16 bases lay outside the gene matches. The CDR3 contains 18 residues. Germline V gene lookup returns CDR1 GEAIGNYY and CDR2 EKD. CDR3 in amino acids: CACDPALGGPGSTDKLIF. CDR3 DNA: TGTGCCTGTGACCCCGCACTGGGGGGTCCGGGTTCGACCGATAAACTCATCTTT.

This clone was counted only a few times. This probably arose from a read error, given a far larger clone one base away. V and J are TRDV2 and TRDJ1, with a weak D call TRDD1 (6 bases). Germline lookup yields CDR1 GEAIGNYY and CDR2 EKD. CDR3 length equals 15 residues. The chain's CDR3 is CACDTVGEEGNKPIF. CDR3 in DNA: TGTGCCTGTGACACCGTCGGGGAAGAAGGAAATAAACCCATCTTT.

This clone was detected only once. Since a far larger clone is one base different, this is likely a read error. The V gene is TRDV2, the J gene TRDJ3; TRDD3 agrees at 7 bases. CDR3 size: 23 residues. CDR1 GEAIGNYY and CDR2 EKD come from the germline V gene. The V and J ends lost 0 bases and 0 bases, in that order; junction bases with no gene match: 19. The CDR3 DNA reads TGTGCCTGTGACACCGTCCTGGGGGTTCCCAGCGCTGCAGGCTCCTGGGACACCCGACAGATGTTTTTC. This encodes CACDTVLGVPSAAGSWDTRQMFF.

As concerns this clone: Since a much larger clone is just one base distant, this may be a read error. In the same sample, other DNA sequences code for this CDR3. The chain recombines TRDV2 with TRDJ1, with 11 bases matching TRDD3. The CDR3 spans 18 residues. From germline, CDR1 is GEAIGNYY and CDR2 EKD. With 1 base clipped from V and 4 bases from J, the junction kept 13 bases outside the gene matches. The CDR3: CACDTLASGGYNGDKLIF. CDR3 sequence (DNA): TGTGCCTGTGACACGCTCGCCTCTGGGGGATACAACGGCGATAAACTCATCTTT.

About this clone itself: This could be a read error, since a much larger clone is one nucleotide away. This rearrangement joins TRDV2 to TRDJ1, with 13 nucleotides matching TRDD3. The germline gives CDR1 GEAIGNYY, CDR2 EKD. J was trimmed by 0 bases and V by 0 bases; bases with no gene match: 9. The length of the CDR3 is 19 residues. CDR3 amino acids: CACDTVQTGGYGYTDKLIF. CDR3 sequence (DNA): TGTGCCTGTGACACCGTCCAGACTGGGGGATACGGGTACACCGATAAACTCATCTTT.